This T cell receptor (beta chain) is drawn from a study of blood T cell repertoires in COVID-19. About the study: The United States, Italy and Spain supplied acute and convalescent COVID-19 samples. The analysed material was cDNA or gDNA that came from T cells, B-cell-depleted T cells, or PBMCs.

The germline V gene encodes CDR1 SGHTA and CDR2 FQGNSA. V gave up 3 bases and J gave up 7 bases, with 16 bases separating them. The CDR3 is 15 amino acids. This clone was seen a handful of times. Original handling: Amplification from reference gene primers served as the basis for estimated nucleated cell counts. Here immunoSEQ multiplex PCR was the method, and the copy in TCRdb shows in-frame clones only, minus some. The V and J calls and clone size were taken over from that table, and D and trimming were inferred from the DNA. This table holds about 180,000 clones, around 80% found once. This chain links TRBV7-2 with TRBJ1-5; TRBD1 is a possible D gene (5 bases). This TCR derives from an elderly woman with COVID-19, enrolled during active disease. The specimen sequenced was peripheral blood. In DNA form, the CDR3 reads TGTGCCAGCAGCTTCGCCGCCTTGGGGGGACAGCCCCAGCATTTT. Protein: CASSFAALGGQPQHF.